This T cell receptor beta chain is drawn from a study of T cell changes during pregnancy in multiple sclerosis. Germline CDR1 reads SNHLY; CDR2 reads FYNNEI. Trimming cost V 1 base and J 9 bases; bases outside gene matches: 2. The CDR3 is 12 amino acids. Sequencing was performed with immunoSEQ multiplex PCR; in TCRdb, only in-frame clones are kept and a portion is missing. This sample has about 93,000 clones, with about 92% found just once. The sequences come from peripheral blood, collected after pregnancy. The chain employs TRBV2 and TRBJ2-5; 7 nucleotides agree with TRBD1. This TCR derives from a female donor with multiple sclerosis, enrolled in a pregnancy study. The CDR3 reads CASSEEGASQYF. As DNA, the CDR3 is TGTGCCAGCAGTGAAGAGGGGGCGTCCCAGTACTTC.